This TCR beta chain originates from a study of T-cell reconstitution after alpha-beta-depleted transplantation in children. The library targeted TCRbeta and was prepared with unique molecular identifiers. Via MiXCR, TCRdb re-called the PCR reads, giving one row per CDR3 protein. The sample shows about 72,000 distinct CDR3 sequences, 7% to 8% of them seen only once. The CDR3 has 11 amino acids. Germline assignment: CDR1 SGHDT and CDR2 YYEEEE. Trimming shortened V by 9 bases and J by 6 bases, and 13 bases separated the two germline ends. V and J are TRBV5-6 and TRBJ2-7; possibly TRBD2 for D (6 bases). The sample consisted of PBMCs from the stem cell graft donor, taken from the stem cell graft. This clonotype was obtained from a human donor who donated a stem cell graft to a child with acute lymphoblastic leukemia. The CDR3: CAMGPGGEQYF. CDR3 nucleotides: TGTGCCATGGGCCCCGGGGGCGAGCAGTACTTC.